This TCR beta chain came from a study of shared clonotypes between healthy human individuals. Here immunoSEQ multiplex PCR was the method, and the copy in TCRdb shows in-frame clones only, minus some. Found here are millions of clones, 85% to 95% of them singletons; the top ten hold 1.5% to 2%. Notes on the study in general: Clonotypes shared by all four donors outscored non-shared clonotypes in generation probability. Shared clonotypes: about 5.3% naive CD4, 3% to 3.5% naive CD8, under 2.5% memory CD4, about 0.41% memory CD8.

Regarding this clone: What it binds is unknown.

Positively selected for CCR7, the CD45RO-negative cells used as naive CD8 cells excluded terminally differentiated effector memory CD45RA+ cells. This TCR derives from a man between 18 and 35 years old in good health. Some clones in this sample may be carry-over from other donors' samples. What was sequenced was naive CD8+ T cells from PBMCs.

The CDR3 bases are TGTGCCAGCAGTTTAGGGGGGTCTGTCACTGAAGCTTTCTTT. Translation gives CASSLGGSVTEAFF. The chain employs TRBV27 and TRBJ1-1, with TRBD1 as a possible D gene (5 bases). The CDR3 is 14 residues long. Trimming took off 2 bases at V and 4 bases at J, with 11 bases between the two ends. Germline V gene sequence: CDR1 MNHEY, CDR2 SMNVEV (reference sequence).